This T cell receptor beta chain was captured in a study of blood T cell repertoires in COVID-19. Study-wide background: Nucleic acid was either cDNA or gDNA, and it came from T cells, B-cell-depleted T cells, or PBMCs.

Assay used: immunoSEQ multiplex PCR; TCRdb lists only in-frame clones, some missing. The sample includes roughly 150,000 clones, 65% to 90% of them seen just once. The germline gives CDR1 MNHNS, CDR2 SASEGT. V was pared by 1 base and J by 6 bases, with 8 bases of the junction left unmatched. The CDR3 totals 15 residues. The receptor was isolated from a woman aged 50 to 60 with acute or convalescent COVID-19. The chain joins TRBV6-1 to TRBJ2-7; TRBD1 agrees at 8 bases. Sequenced material: peripheral blood. The DNA for the CDR3 is TGTGCCAGCAGTGAAGGTAGGGTAACAGGGGGCGAGCAGTACTTC. Protein product: CASSEGRVTGGEQYF.